This TCR beta chain stems from a study of CD8 T cells in ankylosing spondylitis. Study-level findings and limits: From matched ankylosing spondylitis synovial fluid, disease-linked clones were reportedly recovered at significantly enriched levels. Clones linked to the disease showed a CD8+ phenotype. They occurred at relatively low frequencies in peripheral blood.

CDR3 length: 13 residues. Germline loops: CDR1 SGDLS, CDR2 YYNGEE. The ends were cut back, 4 bases at V and 5 bases at J, with 12 bases in the middle. This clonotype was counted many times. The antigen is unknown. TCRdb recomputed calls from the 5' RACE reads with MiXCR, one row per CDR3 protein. This table holds approximately 9,000 distinct CDR3 sequences, around 4.2% found once. Sequenced sample: blood, either unsorted or a sorted T cell fraction (not recorded which). The receptor was isolated from a female donor with ankylosing spondylitis or in good health (not recorded which). The chain joins TRBV9 to TRBJ1-1, with D perhaps TRBD1 (6 bases). The CDR3 protein is CASSFIQGTEAFF. CDR3 bases: TGTGCCAGCAGCTTCATACAGGGTACTGAAGCTTTCTTT.